This entry concerns a single TCR beta chain. Profiled with immunoSEQ multiplex PCR; TCRdb holds only in-frame clones, not every one. Counted here are about 65,000 clones, over 75% occurring once; the ten biggest clones make up under 0.5%. The sample belongs to a study of OX40 agonist ivuxolimab in advanced cancers. About the study: Of the participants, 40% had some prior anti-PD-1, anti-PD-L1 or anti-CTLA-4 therapy, which was allowed.

The germline V gene encodes CDR1 LGHNA and CDR2 YSLEER. This CDR3 spans 18 amino acids. With V trimmed by 5 bases and J by 0 bases, 11 bases remained unmatched. Sample: CD4+ or CD8+ T cells sorted from blood, taken in a trial of the OX40 agonist ivuxolimab. This clonotype was sampled from an adult with an advanced solid tumor such as melanoma, head and neck, liver or kidney cancer. The genes are TRBV4-3 and TRBJ2-4; 9 positions agree with TRBD1. In nucleotides, the CDR3 is TGCGCCAGCAGCACCACCTCGACAGGGGGGGTAGCCAAAAACATTCAGTACTTC. It specifies CASSTTSTGGVAKNIQYF.